These T cell receptor beta chains were read from a single sample in a study of T-cell memory formation after mild COVID-19. TCRdb re-called the 5' RACE reads with MiXCR, one entry per CDR3 protein. The sample shows roughly 480,000 distinct CDR3 sequences, about 23% of them seen only once. The sequenced sample was PBMCs or a T cell subset sorted from them (not recorded which). The receptor source for this set is an adult woman who had mild COVID-19 (a few samples of this study predate the infection). Cell type and time point are not known. CDR3s include the opening cysteine and the closing phenylalanine or tryptophan. Fields, in order: clone size, D gene, V gene, CDR3 length, J gene, CDR3 protein, CDR3 DNA. The D gene is left open where the match is weak. Size is stated for part of the rows, as once, few or many counts, or as a class when the clone is expanded.

few	NA	TRBV20-1	14	TRBJ2-7	CSADRIGLFHEQYF	TGCAGTGCTGACAGAATCGGACTTTTCCACGAGCAGTACTTC
NA	NA	TRBV5-1	14	TRBJ2-2	CASRQGLNTGELFF	TGCGCCAGCCGACAGGGACTGAACACCGGGGAGCTGTTTTTT
NA	NA	TRBV7-7	16	TRBJ1-1	CASSFEGFFRDTEAFF	TGTGCCAGCAGCTTTGAAGGGTTTTTTCGAGATACTGAAGCTTTCTTT
NA	NA	TRBV3-1	13	TRBJ2-1	CASKGTPYNEQFF	TGTGCCAGCAAGGGGACACCGTACAATGAGCAGTTCTTC
NA	TRBD1	TRBV11-3	15	TRBJ1-2	CASSLDPGTGAVYTF	TGTGCCAGCAGCTTAGACCCCGGGACAGGGGCCGTCTACACCTTC
many	NA	TRBV7-3	16	TRBJ2-3	CASSDNLGGGTDTQYF	TGTGCCAGTAGCGACAATCTAGGGGGAGGAACAGATACGCAGTATTTT
NA	NA	TRBV3-1	13	TRBJ1-5	CASSQAGNQPQHF	TGTGCCAGCAGCCAAGCCGGGAATCAGCCCCAGCATTTT
few	NA	TRBV9	15	TRBJ2-1	CASSSREGVLNEQFF	TGTGCCAGCAGCTCCCGGGAAGGGGTCCTCAATGAGCAGTTCTTC
few	TRBD2	TRBV7-3	14	TRBJ2-5	CASSLIGRGKTQYF	TGTGCCAGCAGCTTAATAGGGCGGGGGAAGACCCAGTACTTC
many	NA	TRBV7-9	15	TRBJ2-1	CASSLLTGFGDEQFF	TGTGCCAGCAGCCTACTCACAGGGTTCGGGGATGAGCAGTTCTTC
NA	TRBD1	TRBV12-3/TRBV12-4	12	TRBJ1-1	CASSLGQGGTFF	TGTGCCAGCAGTTTGGGACAGGGGGGAACTTTCTTT
NA	NA	TRBV28	14	TRBJ1-6	CASIRGGYNSPLHF	TGTGCCAGCATCAGAGGGGGCTATAATTCACCCCTCCACTTT
few	NA	TRBV7-2	15	TRBJ1-2	CASSLVQGSIYGYTF	TGTGCCAGCAGCTTAGTCCAGGGATCAATCTATGGCTACACCTTC
NA	NA	TRBV5-6	16	TRBJ1-2	CASSLGATGTIYGYTF	TGTGCCAGCAGCTTGGGGGCTACGGGGACTATCTATGGCTACACCTTC
NA	NA	TRBV10-3	15	TRBJ2-4	CAISDTSVLKNIQYF	TGTGCCATCAGTGATACGTCGGTCCTCAAAAACATTCAGTACTTC
NA	NA	TRBV6-5	15	TRBJ2-4	CASSYARSPKNIQYF	TGTGCCAGCAGTTACGCGCGGTCGCCCAAAAACATTCAGTACTTC
NA	TRBD1	TRBV29-1	13	TRBJ1-2	CSVGGGADYGYTF	TGCAGCGTTGGAGGGGGCGCGGACTATGGCTACACCTTC
few	NA	TRBV6-6	13	TRBJ1-2	CASSYARDTGYTF	TGTGCCAGCAGTTATGCTCGCGATACGGGCTACACCTTC
NA	TRBD2	TRBV9	18	TRBJ2-1	CASSVGASGRMGINEQFF	TGTGCCAGCAGCGTAGGGGCTAGCGGGAGGATGGGGATTAATGAGCAGTTCTTC
NA	TRBD2	TRBV12-3/TRBV12-4	16	TRBJ2-1	CASSALGAGNYNEQFF	TGTGCCAGCAGTGCGCTCGGAGCGGGGAACTACAATGAGCAGTTCTTC
few	TRBD1	TRBV29-1	12	TRBJ2-5	CSVLTGSETQYF	TGCAGCGTGCTGACAGGGTCAGAGACCCAGTACTTC
NA	NA	TRBV25-1	14	TRBJ1-2	CASSESGNFYGYTF	TGTGCCAGCAGTGAATCGGGAAACTTCTATGGCTACACCTTC
NA	NA	TRBV29-1	12	TRBJ2-1	CSVEVLVQEQFF	TGCAGCGTTGAAGTACTAGTTCAGGAGCAGTTCTTC